A selection of T cell receptor beta chains follows, all from one sample in a study of blood T cell repertoires in COVID-19. Assay used: immunoSEQ multiplex PCR; TCRdb lists only in-frame clones, some missing. Among some 270,000 clones listed, around nine tenths were seen once. The specimen sequenced was PBMCs or T cells enriched from blood (not recorded which). The origin of the receptors is a woman aged 35 to 49 who had been exposed to COVID-19. Each CDR3 is given with its conserved first and last residue. Each record gives: J gene, CDR3 length, clone size, V gene, D gene, CDR3 protein, CDR3 DNA. The D gene is left open where the match is weak. Clone sizes are given selectively: once, few, many, or a class where the clone is expanded.

j_call: TRBJ1-1
cdr3_length: 13
clone_size: .
v_call: TRBV28
d_call: .
cdr3_aa: CASSNRRNTEAFF
cdr3_nt: TGTGCCAGCAGTAACAGGCGGAACACTGAAGCTTTCTTT

j_call: TRBJ2-1
cdr3_length: 15
clone_size: .
v_call: TRBV4-1
d_call: .
cdr3_aa: CASTLAGSSYNEQFF
cdr3_nt: TGCGCCAGCACTCTCGCCGGGTCCTCCTACAATGAGCAGTTCTTC

j_call: TRBJ2-5
cdr3_length: 13
clone_size: once
v_call: TRBV12-3/TRBV12-4
d_call: .
cdr3_aa: CASSSTKGETQYF
cdr3_nt: TGTGCCAGCAGTTCGACAAAGGGGGAGACCCAGTACTTC

j_call: TRBJ1-2
cdr3_length: 16
clone_size: few
v_call: TRBV11-1
d_call: TRBD1
cdr3_aa: CASSPPGQVEGYGYTF
cdr3_nt: TGTGCCAGCAGCCCTCCCGGACAGGTCGAGGGCTATGGCTACACCTTC

j_call: TRBJ1-1
cdr3_length: 12
clone_size: .
v_call: TRBV7-3
d_call: .
cdr3_aa: CASSLRGAEAFF
cdr3_nt: TGTGCCAGCAGCTTACGGGGGGCTGAAGCTTTCTTT

j_call: TRBJ1-4
cdr3_length: 15
clone_size: few
v_call: TRBV19
d_call: TRBD1
cdr3_aa: CASRTGTSHWEKLFF
cdr3_nt: TGTGCCAGTCGGACAGGTACCTCCCATTGGGAAAAACTGTTTTTT

j_call: TRBJ1-2
cdr3_length: 15
clone_size: .
v_call: TRBV27
d_call: .
cdr3_aa: CASMVNAGPNYGYTF
cdr3_nt: TGTGCCAGCATGGTAAACGCAGGGCCTAACTATGGCTACACCTTC

j_call: TRBJ1-5
cdr3_length: 16
clone_size: once
v_call: TRBV19
d_call: .
cdr3_aa: CASSPTGLYSNQPQHF
cdr3_nt: TGTGCCAGTAGTCCAACAGGGTTATATAGCAATCAGCCCCAGCATTTT

j_call: TRBJ1-2
cdr3_length: 11
clone_size: .
v_call: TRBV30
d_call: TRBD1
cdr3_aa: CAWSRRDRGTF
cdr3_nt: TGTGCCTGGAGTCGGCGGGACAGGGGAACCTTC

j_call: TRBJ1-1
cdr3_length: 12
clone_size: .
v_call: TRBV5-1
d_call: .
cdr3_aa: CASSLGGTQAFF
cdr3_nt: TGCGCCAGCAGCTTAGGAGGGACCCAAGCTTTCTTT

j_call: TRBJ1-3
cdr3_length: 17
clone_size: once
v_call: TRBV7-8
d_call: .
cdr3_aa: CASSPARGGGYLNTIYF
cdr3_nt: TGTGCCAGCAGCCCCGCACGGGGTGGGGGCTATCTGAACACCATATATTTT

j_call: TRBJ1-2
cdr3_length: 17
clone_size: .
v_call: TRBV11-3
d_call: .
cdr3_aa: CASSLEGRGMANYGYTF
cdr3_nt: TGTGCCAGCAGCTTAGAAGGGCGGGGGATGGCTAACTATGGCTACACCTTC

j_call: TRBJ2-5
cdr3_length: 13
clone_size: .
v_call: TRBV23-1
d_call: TRBD2
cdr3_aa: CASTSGGRGPQYF
cdr3_nt: TGCGCCAGTACTAGCGGGGGGCGCGGGCCCCAGTACTTC

j_call: TRBJ1-2
cdr3_length: 15
clone_size: .
v_call: TRBV10-3
d_call: TRBD1
cdr3_aa: CAISEPGQKNYGYTF
cdr3_nt: TGTGCCATCAGCGAACCGGGACAGAAGAACTATGGCTACACCTTC

j_call: TRBJ2-1
cdr3_length: 16
clone_size: .
v_call: TRBV15
d_call: .
cdr3_aa: CATSRDRGSGYNEQFF
cdr3_nt: TGTGCCACCAGCAGAGATAGGGGGAGTGGATACAATGAGCAGTTCTTC

j_call: TRBJ2-5
cdr3_length: 14
clone_size: .
v_call: TRBV24-1
d_call: TRBD1
cdr3_aa: CATSDQTGGETQYF
cdr3_nt: TGTGCCACCAGTGATCAGACAGGGGGAGAGACCCAGTACTTC

j_call: TRBJ2-2
cdr3_length: 15
clone_size: .
v_call: TRBV5-1
d_call: .
cdr3_aa: CASSLDQGGTGELFF
cdr3_nt: TGCGCCAGCAGCTTGGATCAGGGTGGCACCGGGGAGCTGTTTTTT

j_call: TRBJ2-3
cdr3_length: 15
clone_size: .
v_call: TRBV4-2
d_call: TRBD2
cdr3_aa: CASSQLAGAQDTQYF
cdr3_nt: TGTGCCAGCAGCCAATTAGCGGGAGCCCAAGATACGCAGTATTTT

j_call: TRBJ1-3
cdr3_length: 17
clone_size: once
v_call: TRBV7-6
d_call: TRBD1
cdr3_aa: CASSLVGQGASGNTIYF
cdr3_nt: TGTGCCAGCAGCTTAGTGGGACAGGGGGCTTCTGGAAACACCATATATTTT

j_call: TRBJ2-3
cdr3_length: 13
clone_size: .
v_call: TRBV12-3/TRBV12-4
d_call: .
cdr3_aa: CASSVRRTDTQYF
cdr3_nt: TGTGCCAGCAGCGTTCGTCGCACAGATACGCAGTATTTT

j_call: TRBJ2-1
cdr3_length: 16
clone_size: .
v_call: TRBV18
d_call: TRBD2
cdr3_aa: CASSPPGTRKNNEQFF
cdr3_nt: TGTGCCAGCTCACCCCCCGGGACTAGGAAGAACAATGAGCAGTTCTTC

j_call: TRBJ2-7
cdr3_length: 14
clone_size: .
v_call: TRBV29-1
d_call: TRBD1
cdr3_aa: CSVEGGQAGYEQYF
cdr3_nt: TGCAGCGTTGAAGGTGGACAGGCAGGCTACGAGCAGTACTTC

j_call: TRBJ1-1
cdr3_length: 16
clone_size: once
v_call: TRBV24-1
d_call: .
cdr3_aa: CATSDSAGGLRTEAFF
cdr3_nt: TGTGCCACCAGTGATTCGGCGGGGGGATTAAGAACTGAAGCTTTCTTT